The 18 T cell receptor beta chains presented below share a single source sample, sequenced in a study of shared clonotypes between healthy human individuals. Positive CCR7 selection of CD45RO-negative cells yielded the naive CD8 cells, and terminally differentiated effector memory CD45RA+ cells were excluded. The protocol was immunoSEQ multiplex PCR, while the TCRdb copy is restricted to in-frame clones and leaves out a portion. Found here are about 2.1 million clones, about 93% of them singletons; the top ten hold around 1.7%. Material: naive CD8+ T cells from PBMCs. These receptors were obtained from a man between 18 and 35 years old in good health. Some clones in this sample may be carry-over from other donors' samples.

The chain links TRBV30 to TRBJ2-5; a possible D gene is TRBD1 (5 bases). The V gene lost 2 bases and the J gene lost 3 bases, with 16 bases spanning the gap. Germline-derived CDR1 and CDR2 are GTSNPN and SVGIG (reference sequence). The CDR3 has 15 residues. For the CDR3, the DNA is TGTGCCTGGAGTATTCGGGCTGGCAGGGAAGAGACCCAGTACTTC. It codes for CAWSIRAGREETQYF.

The V call is TRBV11-2, the J call TRBJ2-7; D might be TRBD2 (6 bases). CDR1 and CDR2 (germline): SGHAT, FQNNGV. This CDR3 has 15 amino acids. V dropped 2 bases and J dropped 1 base, with 12 bases sitting between them. In DNA, the CDR3 is TGTGCCAGCAGCTTATGGGGGGACTCATCCTACGAGCAGTACTTC. This translates into CASSLWGDSSYEQYF.

The chain employs TRBV9 and TRBJ2-7, with D unclear. This CDR3 comprises 15 residues. The germline gives CDR1 SGDLS, CDR2 YYNGEE. The ends were cut back, 0 bases at V and 6 bases at J, with 16 bases in the middle. DNA of the CDR3: TGTGCCAGCAGCGTAGCTCTCAACCCCACCTCCGAGCAGTACTTC. Encoded protein: CASSVALNPTSEQYF.

V gene TRBV28 combines with J gene TRBJ2-5, with TRBD2 matching 12 bases. Germline V gene lookup returns CDR1 MDHEN and CDR2 SYDVKM. V lost 4 bases and J lost 1; bases outside the gene matches: 4. This CDR3 comprises 16 residues. The CDR3 DNA is TGTGCCAGCAGTTCCCCTAGCGGGAGGGGCCAAGAGACCCAGTACTTC. The encoded protein is CASSSPSGRGQETQYF.

The V gene is TRBV5-1, the J gene TRBJ2-2; a weak D match, TRBD2 (5 bases). Germline V gene data show CDR1 as SGHRS and CDR2 as YFSETQ. CDR3 size: 16 residues. V lost 2 bases, J lost 5 bases, and 16 bases lay in between. In DNA, the CDR3 is TGCGCCAGCAGCTTTGGGAGACCCGCTCCTACCGGGGAGCTGTTTTTT. It is translated as CASSFGRPAPTGELFF.

J is TRBJ1-1 and V is TRBV6-6; 10 bases match TRBD1. CDR3 length equals 15 residues. J gave up 6 bases and V 6 bases, and 10 bases lay outside the gene matches. Germline CDR1 and CDR2: MNHNY and SVGAGI (reference sequence). Here the CDR3 DNA reads TGTGCCAGCAGGCCACGAGAAGGACAGGGGGCTGAAGCTTTCTTT. This encodes CASRPREGQGAEAFF.

The chain uses TRBV5-6 and TRBJ2-5; D remains ambiguous. Germline CDR1 is SGHDT and CDR2 is YYEEEE. CDR3 size: 13 residues. V lost 0 bases to trimming and J lost 4 bases, with 7 bases between them. The CDR3 sequence: CASSLDGSETQYF. As DNA, the CDR3 is TGTGCCAGCAGCTTGGATGGTTCAGAGACCCAGTACTTC.

In its sample, this clone was seen once. This chain joins TRBV10-2 and TRBJ1-2; D is unresolved. Germline V gene data show CDR1 as WSHSY and CDR2 as SAAADI. CDR3 length equals 16 residues. V was cut by 0 bases and J by 8 bases, with 19 bases left in between. This CDR3 is CASSESVAGRPSGYTF. The CDR3 nucleotides are TGCGCCAGCAGTGAGTCTGTAGCAGGCCGGCCTTCGGGCTACACCTTC.

The chain uses TRBV27 and TRBJ2-7, with 9 bases lining up with TRBD2. The CDR3 runs 14 residues. The germline V gene encodes CDR1 MNHEY and CDR2 SMNVEV (reference sequence). Trimming took 5 bases from V and 6 from J; bases not matched to a gene: 8. The CDR3, as DNA: TGTGCCAGCAGTCCCGGGACTAGCCCTACCGAGCAGTACTTC. Its translation is CASSPGTSPTEQYF.

The chain carries TRBV27 and TRBJ2-1; 8 bases agree with TRBD1. The ends lost 5 bases at V and 8 bases at J; junction bases unmatched: 8. The germline V gene has CDR1 MNHEY and CDR2 SMNVEV (reference sequence). This CDR3 comprises 14 residues. In nucleotides, the CDR3 is TGTGCCAGCAGTCCCCGGACAGGGATCGATGAGCAGTTCTTC. The encoded protein is CASSPRTGIDEQFF.

This clone occurred a few times. The chain links TRBV27 to TRBJ1-2; the D gene is possibly TRBD1 (5 bases). Germline loops: CDR1 MNHEY, CDR2 SMNVEV (reference sequence). V was clipped by 2 bases and J by 8 bases, with 15 bases between them. The CDR3 contains 14 residues. The CDR3 loop reads CASSLLGQGNGYTF. In nucleotides, the CDR3 is TGTGCCAGCAGTTTACTTGGGCAGGGTAACGGCTACACCTTC.

The rearrangement joins TRBV2 to TRBJ2-6; no clear D. Trimming shortened V by 7 bases and J by 0 bases, and 10 bases separated the two germline ends. The CDR3 extends over 15 amino acids. Germline values: CDR1 SNHLY, CDR2 FYNNEI. This chain's CDR3 is CASMIRFSGANVLTF. The CDR3 DNA reads as TGTGCCAGCATGATTCGGTTCTCTGGGGCCAACGTCCTGACTTTC.

This sequence joins TRBV7-6 and TRBJ2-6, with TRBD1 as a possible D gene (5 bases). Germline V lookup: CDR1 SGHVS, CDR2 FNYEAQ. V was cut by 5 bases and J by 3 bases, with 11 bases left in between. This CDR3 spans 15 amino acids. CDR3: CASSLRVNGANVLTF. CDR3 coding DNA: TGTGCCAGCAGCCTCAGGGTGAATGGGGCCAACGTCCTGACTTTC.

This chain links TRBV11-2 with TRBJ2-1; 7 bases are a match to TRBD2. The CDR3 length is 15 residues. The trim removed 5 bases at V and 4 bases at J, leaving 8 bases unmatched. Germline loops: CDR1 SGHAT, CDR2 FQNNGV. The CDR3 spells CASSALSGKYNEQFF. For the CDR3, the DNA is TGTGCCAGCAGCGCGCTCAGCGGGAAGTACAATGAGCAGTTCTTC. The full variable domain, rest sourced from reference TRBV11-2 and TRBJ2-1, is EAGVAQSPRYKIIEKRQSVAFWCNPISGHATLYWYQQILGQGPKLLIQFQNNGVVDDSQLPKDRFSAERLKGVDSTLKIQPAKLEDSAVYLCASSALSGKYNEQFFGPGTRLTVL.

V gene TRBV14 combines with J gene TRBJ1-1, with TRBD1 matching 7 bases. This CDR3 comprises 15 residues. The ends lost 4 bases at V and 1 base at J; junction bases unmatched: 6. CDR1 and CDR2 (germline): SGHDN, FVKESK. For the CDR3, the DNA is TGTGCCAGCAGCCTCAGGGGGTTTCGGAACACTGAAGCTTTCTTT. It translates to CASSLRGFRNTEAFF. The full variable domain, its missing parts supplied by reference TRBV14 and TRBJ1-1, is EAGVTQFPSHSVIEKGQTVTLRCDPISGHDNLYWYRRVMGKEIKFLLHFVKESKQDESGMPNNRFLAERTGGTYSTLKVQPAELEDSGVYFCASSLRGFRNTEAFFGQGTRLTVV.

The V call is TRBV2, the J call TRBJ2-7; 8 bases map to TRBD1. The germline V gene has CDR1 SNHLY and CDR2 FYNNEI. CDR3 length: 15 residues. J gave up 5 bases and V 6 bases, and 12 bases lay outside the gene matches. As DNA, the CDR3 is TGTGCCAGCAGCGGACGACAGGGGCTACGAGACGAGCAGTACTTC. The encoded protein is CASSGRQGLRDEQYF.

V usage is TRBV6-1 and J usage is TRBJ2-7; 7 bases match TRBD1. Per the germline V gene, CDR1 is MNHNS and CDR2 is SASEGT. Trimming removed 8 bases from V and 1 base from J; junction bases left unmatched: 5. CDR3 length: 13 residues. CDR3 DNA: TGTGCCAGCCGACAGGGTGGGTCCTACGAGCAGTACTTC. This gives the protein CASRQGGSYEQYF.

The chain employs TRBV11-2 and TRBJ1-1; 7 nucleotides line up with TRBD1. This CDR3 has 15 residues. The V and J ends lost 3 bases and 2 bases, in that order; junction bases with no gene match: 6. From germline, CDR1 is SGHAT and CDR2 FQNNGV. The CDR3 region is CASSLGTVGNTEAFF. CDR3 DNA: TGTGCCAGCAGCTTGGGGACAGTGGGAAACACTGAAGCTTTCTTT.